This is a list of T cell receptor beta chains from one sample in a study of blood T cell repertoires in COVID-19. Clones were read by immunoSEQ multiplex PCR, and TCRdb kept only the in-frame ones, dropping some. The sample lists roughly 290,000 clones; 65% to 85% were seen once. The specimen sequenced was peripheral blood. Receptor source: a person aged 65 to 85 with COVID-19, enrolled during active disease. Each CDR3 is given with its conserved first and last residue. D genes are given only for firm matches. Only part of the rows carry a size: once, few, many, or a class if the clone is expanded.

cdr3_length	clone_size	d_call	v_call	j_call	cdr3_aa	cdr3_nt
12	.	.	TRBV6-6	TRBJ2-2	CASSVAAGELFF	TGTGCCAGCAGCGTAGCGGCCGGGGAGCTGTTTTTT
18	.	TRBD2	TRBV7-8	TRBJ2-3	CASSRTSGRASRRHTQYF	TGTGCCAGCAGCCGTACTAGCGGGAGGGCTTCACGGCGACATACGCAGTATTTT
14	.	TRBD1	TRBV10-3	TRBJ2-3	CATSDRARTDTQYF	TGTGCCACCTCGGACAGGGCCCGGACAGATACGCAGTATTTT
14	.	.	TRBV5-1	TRBJ1-4	CASSFQAGDKKLFF	TGCGCCAGCAGCTTTCAAGCAGGGGATAAAAAACTGTTTTTT
13	.	.	TRBV4-1	TRBJ2-5	CASSPGTQETQYF	TGCGCCAGCAGCCCGGGGACTCAAGAGACCCAGTACTTC
15	.	.	TRBV5-1	TRBJ1-1	CASSLEQGTVAEAFF	TGCGCCAGCAGCTTGGAGCAGGGTACCGTCGCTGAAGCTTTCTTT
14	.	TRBD1	TRBV18	TRBJ1-5	CASSRTGYGNTQHF	TGTGCCAGCTCACGGACAGGGTATGGTAATACCCAGCATTTT
14	.	TRBD1	TRBV19	TRBJ1-2	CTSSTLGTVDGYTF	TGTACCAGTAGTACCCTCGGGACAGTTGATGGCTACACCTTC
13	once	.	TRBV19	TRBJ1-2	CASSIERLSGYTF	TGTGCCAGTAGTATTGAACGACTTTCGGGCTACACCTTC
15	.	TRBD1	TRBV6-2/TRBV6-3	TRBJ1-2	CASSGQGSIGISYTF	TGTGCCAGCAGTGGACAGGGAAGCATCGGAATCAGCTACACCTTC
16	.	.	TRBV11-3	TRBJ2-5	CASSLGLGGGRETQYF	TGTGCCAGCAGCTTAGGCCTCGGGGGTGGGCGGGAGACCCAGTACTTC
15	.	TRBD2	TRBV4-3	TRBJ2-7	CASTWGLAGPYEQYF	TGCGCCAGCACCTGGGGGCTAGCGGGACCCTACGAGCAGTACTTC
15	once	.	TRBV6-6	TRBJ1-2	CASSNPGFINYGYTF	TGTGCCAGCAGTAACCCGGGATTCATAAACTATGGCTACACCTTC
13	.	.	TRBV19	TRBJ2-5	CASSISREETQYF	TGTGCCAGTAGTATCTCCAGGGAAGAGACCCAGTACTTC
13	.	.	TRBV19	TRBJ1-1	CASSWSLNTEAFF	TGTGCCAGTTCATGGAGCCTGAACACTGAAGCTTTCTTT
13	.	.	TRBV19	TRBJ1-2	CASSIRFPPPDSF	TGTGCCAGTAGTATAAGGTTTCCGCCTCCCGACAGCTTC
14	.	.	TRBV5-8	TRBJ2-5	CASSFVTGIETQYF	TGTGCCAGCAGCTTTGTGACAGGCATAGAGACCCAGTACTTC
17	.	TRBD2	TRBV5-8	TRBJ2-5	CASSFLAGGPEGETQYF	TGTGCCAGCAGCTTTCTAGCGGGAGGGCCCGAGGGGGAGACCCAGTACTTC
12	.	.	TRBV12-3/TRBV12-4	TRBJ1-1	CASSSGLSEAFF	TGTGCCAGCAGTTCAGGGTTGTCTGAAGCTTTCTTT
16	few	.	TRBV9	TRBJ1-3	CASSVDAGVRGNTIYF	TGTGCCAGCAGCGTAGACGCGGGTGTTCGTGGAAACACCATATATTTT
16	once	TRBD2	TRBV12-5	TRBJ2-5	CASAAGTSGIEETQYF	TGTGCTAGTGCCGCGGGGACTAGCGGGATAGAAGAGACCCAGTACTTC
12	.	.	TRBV15	TRBJ1-4	CATSRAREKLFF	TGTGCCACCAGCAGAGCGCGTGAAAAACTGTTTTTT
13	once	.	TRBV28	TRBJ1-5	CASMEGFNQPQHF	TGTGCCAGCATGGAGGGGTTCAATCAGCCCCAGCATTTT
18	.	TRBD2	TRBV4-3	TRBJ2-2	CASSQDPTSGVITGELFF	TGCGCCAGCAGCCAAGACCCTACTAGCGGGGTGATCACCGGGGAGCTGTTTTTT
14	.	.	TRBV9	TRBJ2-3	CASSGLLGGDTQYF	TGTGCCAGCAGCGGCCTGCTGGGGGGAGATACGCAGTATTTT
14	.	.	TRBV4-2	TRBJ1-5	CASSLGGGNQPQHF	TGTGCCAGCAGCCTGGGGGGGGGCAATCAGCCCCAGCATTTT
14	.	.	TRBV23-1	TRBJ2-1	CASRRDNDYNEQFF	TGCGCCAGCAGGAGAGACAACGATTACAATGAGCAGTTCTTC
15	.	TRBD1	TRBV7-7	TRBJ2-3	CASSLWDRATDTQYF	TGTGCCAGCAGCTTATGGGACAGGGCTACAGATACGCAGTATTTT
14	few	.	TRBV19	TRBJ1-3	CASIESDSGNTIYF	TGTGCCAGTATAGAGTCCGACTCTGGAAACACCATATATTTT
15	.	TRBD2	TRBV7-2	TRBJ2-7	CASSLASGGAGEQYF	TGTGCCAGCAGCTTAGCTAGCGGGGGGGCGGGAGAGCAGTACTTC
13	once	.	TRBV19	TRBJ1-2	CASSIFRSRGYTF	TGTGCCAGTAGTATCTTCAGGTCCCGTGGCTACACCTTC
16	.	.	TRBV6-2/TRBV6-3	TRBJ2-1	CASSWAGARSQTEQFF	TGTGCCAGCAGTTGGGCGGGGGCGAGGTCCCAGACTGAGCAGTTCTTC
14	.	.	TRBV11-1	TRBJ1-1	CASSLSTGNTEAFF	TGTGCCAGCAGCTTATCGACAGGGAACACTGAAGCTTTCTTT
16	.	.	TRBV19	TRBJ1-3	CASSSPAAASGNTIYF	TGTGCCAGTAGCTCCCCCGCGGCGGCCTCTGGAAACACCATATATTTT
16	.	.	TRBV5-1	TRBJ1-3	CASSLVPGASGNTIYF	TGCGCCAGCAGCTTGGTCCCAGGTGCTTCTGGAAACACCATATATTTT
17	.	.	TRBV19	TRBJ1-6	CASSSVVGSSYNSPLHF	TGTGCCAGTAGTTCCGTGGTCGGGAGCTCCTATAATTCACCCCTCCACTTT
14	.	TRBD1	TRBV2	TRBJ2-7	CASRPTGGIYEQYF	TGTGCCAGCAGACCCACAGGGGGCATTTACGAGCAGTACTTC
14	.	.	TRBV10-3	TRBJ1-1	CAISDLQGNTEAFF	TGTGCCATCAGCGACTTACAGGGGAACACTGAAGCTTTCTTT
11	.	.	TRBV27	TRBJ1-5	CASSRPGSQHF	TGTGCCAGCAGCCGCCCCGGGTCCCAGCATTTT
12	.	TRBD1	TRBV12-3/TRBV12-4	TRBJ1-5	CASNFGQGAQHF	TGTGCCAGCAACTTCGGACAGGGAGCCCAGCATTTT
13	.	TRBD1	TRBV9	TRBJ2-7	CASSRDRAAEQYF	TGTGCCAGCAGCCGGGACAGGGCAGCCGAGCAGTACTTC
14	.	.	TRBV5-6	TRBJ1-1	CASSLVRFGTEAFF	TGTGCCAGCAGCTTGGTGCGTTTTGGCACTGAAGCTTTCTTT
16	.	.	TRBV19	TRBJ1-3	CASSGGRISSGNTIYF	TGTGCCAGTAGCGGGGGGAGGATCAGCTCTGGAAACACCATATATTTT
14	once	TRBD1	TRBV5-6	TRBJ1-2	CASSGWTGRYGYTF	TGTGCCAGCAGCGGGTGGACAGGGCGGTATGGCTACACCTTC
16	once	TRBD2	TRBV12-5	TRBJ2-1	CASGPLRSGRQREQFF	TGTGCTAGTGGTCCCCTCCGCAGCGGGAGGCAGAGGGAGCAGTTCTTC
14	few	TRBD2	TRBV19	TRBJ2-7	CASSGAGGLGEQYF	TGTGCCAGTAGCGGCGCGGGAGGGCTGGGGGAGCAGTACTTC
14	.	.	TRBV19	TRBJ2-2	CASSMGPYGGELFF	TGTGCCAGTAGTATGGGGCCCTATGGCGGGGAGCTGTTTTTT
14	.	.	TRBV7-9	TRBJ1-6	CASSLDIGDSPLHF	TGTGCCAGCAGCTTAGATATAGGGGATTCACCCCTCCACTTT
12	.	TRBD1	TRBV29-1	TRBJ1-4	CSVGENPGQLSF	TGCAGCGTCGGGGAGAACCCGGGACAGCTTTCTTTT
15	.	.	TRBV11-2	TRBJ1-1	CASSPGTGKYGEAFF	TGTGCCAGCAGCCCGGGCACAGGGAAGTATGGTGAAGCTTTCTTT
11	.	.	TRBV5-1	TRBJ2-7	CASSLPGEQYF	TGCGCCAGCAGCCTGCCGGGGGAGCAGTACTTC
14	.	.	TRBV4-1	TRBJ2-7	CASSHTGVRNEQYF	TGCGCCAGCAGCCACACGGGGGTTCGGAACGAGCAGTACTTC
14	.	TRBD1	TRBV6-6	TRBJ1-2	CASSGTGTGAGYTF	TGTGCCAGCAGTGGGACCGGGACAGGGGCTGGCTACACCTTC
14	.	TRBD1	TRBV27	TRBJ1-2	CASSPYQGVSGYTF	TGTGCCAGCAGTCCATACCAGGGGGTTAGTGGCTACACCTTC
16	.	TRBD2	TRBV3-1/TRBV3-2	TRBJ2-2	CASSQVSGGPTGELFF	TGTGCCAGCAGCCAAGTCAGCGGGGGACCCACCGGGGAGCTGTTTTTT
15	.	TRBD2	TRBV2	TRBJ2-2	CASSELAGVGGELFF	TGTGCCAGCAGTGAACTGGCGGGGGTGGGCGGGGAGCTGTTTTTT